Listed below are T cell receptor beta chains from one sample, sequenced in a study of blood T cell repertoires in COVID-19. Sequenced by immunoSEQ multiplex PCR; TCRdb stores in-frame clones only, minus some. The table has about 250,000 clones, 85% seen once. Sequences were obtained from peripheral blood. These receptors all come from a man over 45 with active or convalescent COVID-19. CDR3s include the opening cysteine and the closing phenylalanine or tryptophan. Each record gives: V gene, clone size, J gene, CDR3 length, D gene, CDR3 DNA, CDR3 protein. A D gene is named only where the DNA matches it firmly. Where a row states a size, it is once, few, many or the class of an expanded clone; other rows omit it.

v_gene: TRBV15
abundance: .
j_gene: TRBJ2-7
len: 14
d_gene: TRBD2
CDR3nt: TGTGCCACCAGCAGAGAGGGGAGGGCCTACGAGCAGTACTTC
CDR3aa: CATSREGRAYEQYF

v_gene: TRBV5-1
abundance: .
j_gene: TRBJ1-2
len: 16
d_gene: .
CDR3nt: TGCGCCAGCAGCTCCGGATGGCGGGAACGGGACTATGGCTACACCTTC
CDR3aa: CASSSGWRERDYGYTF

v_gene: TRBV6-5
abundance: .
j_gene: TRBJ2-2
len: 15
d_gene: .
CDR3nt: TGTGCCAGCAGTTACGGTCCCAGGGTCACCGGGGAGCTGTTTTTT
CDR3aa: CASSYGPRVTGELFF

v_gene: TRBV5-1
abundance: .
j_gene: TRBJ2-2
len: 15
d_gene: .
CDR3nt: TGCGCCAGCAGCTCGACTAGTTCGAGGACCGGGGAGCTGTTTTTT
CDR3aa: CASSSTSSRTGELFF

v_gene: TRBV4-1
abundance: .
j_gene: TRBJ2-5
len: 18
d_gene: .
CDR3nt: TGCGCCAGCAGCCAAGCTGGGGGCGTCTCGCCTGCCCAAGAGACCCAGTACTTC
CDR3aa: CASSQAGGVSPAQETQYF

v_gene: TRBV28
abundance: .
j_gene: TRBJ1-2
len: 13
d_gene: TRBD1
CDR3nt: TGTGCCAGCAGTGCGGACAGGAACTATGGCTACACCTTC
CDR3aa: CASSADRNYGYTF

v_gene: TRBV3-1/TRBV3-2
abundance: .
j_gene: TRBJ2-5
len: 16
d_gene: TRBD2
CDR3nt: TGTGCCAGCAGCCAAGACAAGGAAGCGGGAGGCGAGACCCAGTACTTC
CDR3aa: CASSQDKEAGGETQYF

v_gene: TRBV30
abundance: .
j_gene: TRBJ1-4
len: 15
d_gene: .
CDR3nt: TGTGCCTGGAGTGCCTGGGGAGGGGGAAATGAAAAACTGTTTTTT
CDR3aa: CAWSAWGGGNEKLFF

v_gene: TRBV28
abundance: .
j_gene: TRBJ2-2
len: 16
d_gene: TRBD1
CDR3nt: TGTGCCAGCAGTGTACAGGGGGGATTGTCCACCGGGGAGCTGTTTTTT
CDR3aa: CASSVQGGLSTGELFF

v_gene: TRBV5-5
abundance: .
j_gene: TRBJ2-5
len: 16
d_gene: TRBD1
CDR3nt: TGTGCCAGCAGCTTGCCGGGACAGATGGTCTTGGAGACCCAGTACTTC
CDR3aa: CASSLPGQMVLETQYF

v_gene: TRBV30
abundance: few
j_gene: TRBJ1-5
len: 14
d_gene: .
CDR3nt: TGTGCCTGGAGTGCTGCGTCAACCTATCAGCCCCAGCATTTT
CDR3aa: CAWSAASTYQPQHF

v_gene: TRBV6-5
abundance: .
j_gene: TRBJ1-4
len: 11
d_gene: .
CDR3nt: TGTGCCAGCAGGGAGGATGAAAAACTGTTTTTT
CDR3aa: CASREDEKLFF

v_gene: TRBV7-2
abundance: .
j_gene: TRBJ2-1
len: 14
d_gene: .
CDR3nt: TGTGCCAGCAGCTTAGGCCTAGGGGACAATGAGCAGTTCTTC
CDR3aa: CASSLGLGDNEQFF

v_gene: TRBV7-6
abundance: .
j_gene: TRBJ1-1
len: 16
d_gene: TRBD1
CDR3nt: TGTGCCAGCAGCAAAACCACACAGGGGGCTTACACTGAAGCTTTCTTT
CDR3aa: CASSKTTQGAYTEAFF

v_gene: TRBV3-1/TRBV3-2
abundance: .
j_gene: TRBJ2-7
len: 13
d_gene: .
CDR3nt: TGTGCCAGCAGCCCGGATGGAGCCGGCGAGCAGTACTTC
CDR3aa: CASSPDGAGEQYF

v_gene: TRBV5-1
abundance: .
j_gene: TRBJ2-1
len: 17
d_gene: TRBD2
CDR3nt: TGCGCCAGCAGCTCGACTAGCGGGAGGACTAGAGGGGATGAGCAGTTCTTC
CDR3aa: CASSSTSGRTRGDEQFF

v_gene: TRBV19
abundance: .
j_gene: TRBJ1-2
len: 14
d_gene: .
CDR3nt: TGTGCCAGTAGTATAGGTTTCTCAGACTATGGCTACACCTTC
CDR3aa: CASSIGFSDYGYTF

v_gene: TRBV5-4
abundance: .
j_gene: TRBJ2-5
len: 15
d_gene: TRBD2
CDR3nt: TGTGCCAGCAGCCCTCCGGGACTAGGGAAAGAGACCCAGTACTTC
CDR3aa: CASSPPGLGKETQYF

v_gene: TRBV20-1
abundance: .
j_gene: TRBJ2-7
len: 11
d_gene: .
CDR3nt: TGCAGTGCTGTCACAGGGCTCGAGCAGTACTTC
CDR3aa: CSAVTGLEQYF

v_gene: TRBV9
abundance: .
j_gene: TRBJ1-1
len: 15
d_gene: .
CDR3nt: TGTGCCAGCAGCCCGTGGGGGGGGTGGAACACTGAAGCTTTCTTT
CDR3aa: CASSPWGGWNTEAFF

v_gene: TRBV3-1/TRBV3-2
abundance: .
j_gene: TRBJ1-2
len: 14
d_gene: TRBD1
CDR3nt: TGTGCCAGCAGCTACGGGACAGGGAGAGTTGGCTACACCTTC
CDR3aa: CASSYGTGRVGYTF

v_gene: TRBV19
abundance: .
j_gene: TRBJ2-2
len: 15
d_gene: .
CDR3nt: TGTGCCAGTAGCAGGCAGGGGCTATTTCCCGGGGAGCTGTTTTTT
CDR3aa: CASSRQGLFPGELFF

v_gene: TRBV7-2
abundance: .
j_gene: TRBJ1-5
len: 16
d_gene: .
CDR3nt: TGTGCCAGCAGCTTTAAAGCCCAAGGGGGGGCCCAGCCCCAGCATTTT
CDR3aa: CASSFKAQGGAQPQHF

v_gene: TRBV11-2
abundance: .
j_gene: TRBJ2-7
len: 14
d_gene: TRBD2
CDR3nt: TGTGCCAGCAGCCTTCTAGCGGGGGCGCGAGAGCAGTACTTC
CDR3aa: CASSLLAGAREQYF

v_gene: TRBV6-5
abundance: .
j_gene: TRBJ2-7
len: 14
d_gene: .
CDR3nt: TGTGCCAGCTGGGGGCTTAGGCGGGCCTACGAGCAGTACTTC
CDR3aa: CASWGLRRAYEQYF

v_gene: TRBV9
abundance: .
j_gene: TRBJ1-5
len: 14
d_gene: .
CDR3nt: TGTGCCAGCAGCGCCGACGGGAGCAATCAGCCCCAGCATTTT
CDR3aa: CASSADGSNQPQHF

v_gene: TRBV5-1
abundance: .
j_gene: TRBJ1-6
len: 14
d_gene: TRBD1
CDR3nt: TGCGCCAGCACCGGGGACAGAATTAATTCACCCCTCCACTTT
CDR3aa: CASTGDRINSPLHF

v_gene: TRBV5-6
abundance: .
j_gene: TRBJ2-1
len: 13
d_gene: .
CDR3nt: TGTGCCAGCAGCTTACCAGGGGCTAGGGTGCAGTTCTTC
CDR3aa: CASSLPGARVQFF

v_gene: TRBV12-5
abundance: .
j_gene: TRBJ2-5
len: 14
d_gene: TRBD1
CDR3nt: TGTGCTAGTGGCCTTACAGGGGGCGTCGAGACCCAGTACTTC
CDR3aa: CASGLTGGVETQYF

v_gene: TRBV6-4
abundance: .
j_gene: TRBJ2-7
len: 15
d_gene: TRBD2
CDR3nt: TGTGCCAGCAGTGGAGGACTAGGCTGGTTATACGAGCAGTACTTC
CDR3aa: CASSGGLGWLYEQYF

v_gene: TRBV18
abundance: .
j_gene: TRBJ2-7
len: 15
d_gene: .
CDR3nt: TGTGCCAGCTCACTGACCGGGACACCACCCGCCGAGCAGTACTTC
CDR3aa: CASSLTGTPPAEQYF

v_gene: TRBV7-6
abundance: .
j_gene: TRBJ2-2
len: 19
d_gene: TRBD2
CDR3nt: TGTGCCAGCAGCTTAGTGGGAGGGAGGGATTACGCGAACACCGGGGAGCTGTTTTTT
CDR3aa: CASSLVGGRDYANTGELFF

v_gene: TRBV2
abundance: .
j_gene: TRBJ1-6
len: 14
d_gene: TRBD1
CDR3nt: TGTGCCAGCAGTGGGGACAGGGTGAATTCACCCCTCCACTTT
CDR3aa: CASSGDRVNSPLHF

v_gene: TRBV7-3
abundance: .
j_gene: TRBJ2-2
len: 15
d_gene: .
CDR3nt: TGTGCCAGCAGCTTAAAGGATACTAGCTCCGGGGAGCTGTTTTTT
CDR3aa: CASSLKDTSSGELFF

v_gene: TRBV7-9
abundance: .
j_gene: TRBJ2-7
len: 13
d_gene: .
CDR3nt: TGTGCCACGATGGGGGGAGTAGGGTACGAGCAGTACTTC
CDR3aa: CATMGGVGYEQYF